This T cell receptor (beta chain) came from a study of beta chain features in type 1 diabetes. Study results and caveats: Patients with type 1 diabetes showed fewer VDJ junction insertions and more deletions.

Purities in excess of 95% were seen in all sorted populations. With regard to this clone: What it recognizes is unknown.

Expressed TCRB transcripts got sequenced, as all isolated RNA was reverse transcribed. Reads from naive, central memory and regulatory T cell samples averaged roughly 3.3 million. Some clones are missing from TCRdb's copy, which holds only in-frame ones; the method was immunoSEQ multiplex PCR. In the table there are 300,000 to 350,000 clones, about 19% of which are singletons. Trimming took 5 bases from V and 2 from J; bases not matched to a gene: 6. Germline V gene lookup returns CDR1 SQVTM and CDR2 ANQGSEA. This CDR3 has 13 residues. The chain is built from TRBV29-1 and TRBJ2-7; 7 nucleotides line up with TRBD1. The source material was naive CD4+ T cells from blood. This TCR derives from a woman aged 18-35 years in good health. The CDR3 DNA reads TGCAGCGTTACGAGACAGGGACCCTACGAGCAGTACTTC. It codes for CSVTRQGPYEQYF.